Listed below are T cell receptor beta chains from one sample, sequenced in a study of regulatory T cells in long-lasting Graves disease. TCRdb redid the calling of the multiplex PCR reads with MiXCR, one entry per CDR3 protein. The table lists about 220,000 distinct CDR3 sequences, approximately 18% of them singletons. These data were also filed under a second study, of T cells in Graves' hyperthyroidism and ophthalmopathy.

Here the sequenced sample was peripheral blood mononuclear cells (PBMCs), taken at new diagnosis, from a patient treated with antithyroid drugs. All receptors come from a woman aged 25 to 45 with Graves disease. Each CDR3 is given with its conserved first and last residue. D genes are given only for firm matches. Expanded clones are given a class, and other clones once, few, many or no size at all.

CDR3aa | CDR3nt | abundance | v_gene | d_gene | j_gene
CASSRTTGELFF | TGTGCCAGCAGCAGGACGACCGGGGAGCTGTTTTTT | many | TRBV3-1 | - | TRBJ2-2
CSASTYTYQETQYF | TGCAGTGCTAGTACCTACACGTACCAAGAGACCCAGTACTTC | many | TRBV20-1 | - | TRBJ2-5
CASSLGKGGGEKLFF | TGTGCCAGCAGTTTAGGAAAGGGCGGCGGTGAAAAACTGTTTTTT | many | TRBV12-3/TRBV12-4 | - | TRBJ1-4
CASRGIINIQYF | TGTGCCAGCAGGGGGATTATAAACATTCAGTACTTC | - | TRBV6-8 | - | TRBJ2-4
CSARGGTSGFSSLGEQFF | TGCAGTGCTAGGGGGGGGACTAGCGGGTTTTCCTCCTTGGGTGAGCAGTTCTTC | many | TRBV20-1 | TRBD2 | TRBJ2-1
CASSEAAVSGKLFF | TGTGCCAGCAGTGAAGCAGCAGTATCGGGGAAACTGTTTTTT | - | TRBV2 | - | TRBJ1-4
CATCTTLSSYNEQFF | TGTGCCACCTGCACGACCCTGAGCTCCTACAATGAGCAGTTCTTC | many | TRBV7-9 | - | TRBJ2-1
CASSLLTSTSTDTQYF | TGTGCCAGCAGTTTGTTGACTAGTACTAGCACAGATACGCAGTATTTT | - | TRBV28 | - | TRBJ2-3
CASSPPPGKDVDEQYF | TGTGCCAGCAGTCCTCCCCCCGGGAAGGACGTCGACGAGCAGTACTTC | many | TRBV28 | - | TRBJ2-7
CAWSRGLAGVADTQYF | TGTGCCTGGAGTAGGGGACTAGCGGGAGTGGCGGATACGCAGTATTTT | many | TRBV30 | TRBD2 | TRBJ2-3
CASSLEGGANQFF | TGTGCCAGCAGCTTAGAAGGCGGGGCAAACCAGTTCTTC | many | TRBV7-2 | - | TRBJ2-1
CASSQDWNGIPGNTEAFF | TGTGCCAGCAGCCAAGATTGGAATGGCATCCCCGGGAACACTGAAGCTTTCTTT | many | TRBV3-1 | - | TRBJ1-1
CAIGGNGYTF | TGTGCCATTGGGGGGAATGGCTACACCTTC | many | TRBV10-3 | - | TRBJ1-2
CAWTRESYNEQFF | TGTGCCTGGACCCGGGAGTCCTACAATGAGCAGTTCTTC | many | TRBV30 | - | TRBJ2-1
CASRLQAGQGQPQHF | TGTGCCAGCAGATTACAGGCTGGCCAGGGGCAGCCCCAGCATTTT | many | TRBV6-1 | - | TRBJ1-5
CASARQGGLNQPQHF | TGTGCCAGCGCTAGGCAAGGAGGGCTCAATCAGCCCCAGCATTTT | many | TRBV27 | - | TRBJ1-5
CASSSIIGGWTGELFF | TGTGCCAGCAGTTCCATTATCGGGGGCTGGACCGGGGAGCTGTTTTTT | many | TRBV27 | - | TRBJ2-2
CASSDRATEAFF | TGTGCCAGCAGCGACAGGGCCACTGAAGCTTTCTTT | once | TRBV12-3/TRBV12-4 | TRBD1 | TRBJ1-1
CASSYSKPSTDTQYF | TGTGCCAGCAGTTACTCGAAACCTAGCACAGATACGCAGTATTTT | - | TRBV6-9 | - | TRBJ2-3
CASKPGTGNTEAFF | TGTGCCAGCAAGCCCGGGACAGGGAACACTGAAGCTTTCTTT | - | TRBV2 | TRBD1 | TRBJ1-1
CASSLGGSAWVNTEAFF | TGTGCCAGCAGCTTAGGCGGATCAGCGTGGGTGAACACTGAAGCTTTCTTT | many | TRBV13 | - | TRBJ1-1
CASKGADSNQPQHF | TGTGCCAGCAAAGGGGCAGATAGCAATCAGCCCCAGCATTTT | many | TRBV27 | - | TRBJ1-5
CASRDRGLETQYF | TGTGCCAGCAGGGACAGGGGGCTGGAGACCCAGTACTTC | many | TRBV28 | TRBD1 | TRBJ2-5
CASSSQTFTEAFF | TGTGCCAGTAGTAGTCAGACCTTCACTGAAGCTTTCTTT | many | TRBV19 | - | TRBJ1-1
CASSQSGTAYNKQFF | TGCGCCAGCAGCCAATCCGGGACAGCCTACAATAAGCAGTTCTTC | - | TRBV4-1 | TRBD1 | TRBJ2-1
CASSSSRLNTEAFF | TGTGCCAGCAGCTCGTCGCGTTTGAACACTGAAGCTTTCTTT | many | TRBV7-8 | - | TRBJ1-1
CASSSGDIYSNQPQHF | TGTGCCAGTAGTTCCGGGGACATATATAGCAATCAGCCCCAGCATTTT | - | TRBV19 | - | TRBJ1-5